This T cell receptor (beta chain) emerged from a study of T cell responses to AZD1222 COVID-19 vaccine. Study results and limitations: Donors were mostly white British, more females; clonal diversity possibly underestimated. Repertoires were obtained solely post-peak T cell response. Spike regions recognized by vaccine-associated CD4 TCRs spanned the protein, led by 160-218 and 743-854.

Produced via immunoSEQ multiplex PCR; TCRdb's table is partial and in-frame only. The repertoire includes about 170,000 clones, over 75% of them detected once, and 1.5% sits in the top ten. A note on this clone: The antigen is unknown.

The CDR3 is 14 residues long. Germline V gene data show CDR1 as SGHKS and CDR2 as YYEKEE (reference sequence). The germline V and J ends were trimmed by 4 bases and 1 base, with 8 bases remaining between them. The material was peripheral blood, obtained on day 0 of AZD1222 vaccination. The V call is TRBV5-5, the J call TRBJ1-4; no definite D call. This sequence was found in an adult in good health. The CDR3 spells CASSVQGTNEKLFF. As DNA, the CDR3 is TGTGCCAGCAGCGTTCAAGGAACTAATGAAAAACTGTTTTTT.